This T cell receptor (beta chain) is drawn from a study of blood T cell repertoires in COVID-19. TCRdb's table, derived via immunoSEQ multiplex PCR, lists solely in-frame clones and lacks some. The table records a few hundred thousand clones, approximately 91% of them present only once. CDR3 length equals 16 residues. The germline gives CDR1 SGHRS, CDR2 YFSETQ. The V end was cut by 4 bases, the J end by 0 bases, with 14 bases between. The TCR originated in a woman between 40 and 55 years old who had been exposed to COVID-19. The V and J genes are TRBV5-1 and TRBJ1-3; D is possibly TRBD1 (5 bases). The specimen sequenced was PBMCs or T cells enriched from blood (not recorded which). CDR3 sequence reads: CASSLGLTRSGNTIYF. The DNA for the CDR3 is TGCGCCAGCAGCCTGGGACTTACCCGCTCTGGAAACACCATATATTTT.